This T cell receptor beta chain was captured in a study of blood T cell repertoires in COVID-19. About the research overall: Nucleic acid was either cDNA or gDNA, and it came from T cells, B-cell-depleted T cells, or PBMCs.

Sequencing was performed with immunoSEQ multiplex PCR; in TCRdb, only in-frame clones are kept and a portion is missing. Among about 11,000 clones, almost 90% were seen once, and the ten largest hold around 9.1%. Germline V lookup: CDR1 GTSNPN, CDR2 SVGIG (reference sequence). The ends lost 1 base at V and 5 bases at J; junction bases unmatched: 8. The CDR3 is 16 residues long. This receptor was obtained from a human donor in a cohort sampled during active COVID-19. V usage is TRBV30 and J usage is TRBJ1-2; 12 bases are shared with TRBD1. The sequenced material came from peripheral blood. For the CDR3, the DNA is TGTGCCTGGAGTGCGGGGACAGGGGGCGCCTTGTATGGCTACACCTTC. It yields the protein CAWSAGTGGALYGYTF.